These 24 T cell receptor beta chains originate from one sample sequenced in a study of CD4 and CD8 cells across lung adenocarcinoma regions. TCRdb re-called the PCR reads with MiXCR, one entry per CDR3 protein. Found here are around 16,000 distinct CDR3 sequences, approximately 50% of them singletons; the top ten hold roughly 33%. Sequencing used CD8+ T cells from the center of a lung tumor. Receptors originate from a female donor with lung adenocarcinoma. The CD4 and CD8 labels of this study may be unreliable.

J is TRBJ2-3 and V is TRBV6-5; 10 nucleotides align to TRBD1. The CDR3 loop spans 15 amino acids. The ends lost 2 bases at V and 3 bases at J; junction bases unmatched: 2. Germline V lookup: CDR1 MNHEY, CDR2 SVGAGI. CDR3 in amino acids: CASSYGTGDTDTQYF. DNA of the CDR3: TGTGCCAGCAGTTACGGGACAGGGGATACAGATACGCAGTATTTT.

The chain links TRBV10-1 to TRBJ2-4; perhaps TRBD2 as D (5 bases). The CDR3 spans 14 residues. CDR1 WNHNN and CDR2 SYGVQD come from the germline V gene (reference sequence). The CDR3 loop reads CGGSGLSATNIQYF. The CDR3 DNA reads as TGCGGCGGCTCGGGGTTAAGTGCCACAAATATTCAGTACTTC.

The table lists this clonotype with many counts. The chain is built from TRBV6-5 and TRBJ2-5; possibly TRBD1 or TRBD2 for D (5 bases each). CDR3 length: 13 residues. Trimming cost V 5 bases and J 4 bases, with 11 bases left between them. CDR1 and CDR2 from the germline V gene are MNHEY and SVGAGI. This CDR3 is CASSIPGRETQYF. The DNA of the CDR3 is TGTGCCAGCAGTATCCCAGGGAGAGAGACCCAGTACTTC.

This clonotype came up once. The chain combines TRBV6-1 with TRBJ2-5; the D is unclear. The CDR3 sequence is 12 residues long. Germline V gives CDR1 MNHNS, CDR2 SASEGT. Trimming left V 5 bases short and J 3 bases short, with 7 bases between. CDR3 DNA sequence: TGTGCCAGCAGTCAGCTTGAAGAGACCCAGTACTTC. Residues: CASSQLEETQYF.

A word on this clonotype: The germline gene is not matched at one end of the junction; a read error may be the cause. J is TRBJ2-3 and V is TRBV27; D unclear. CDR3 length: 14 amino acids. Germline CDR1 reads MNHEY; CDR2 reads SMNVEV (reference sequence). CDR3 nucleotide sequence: TGCGGCGTCAAGCGACTCTGGGCCAAAGATACGCAGTATTTC. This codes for CGVKRLWAKDTQYF.

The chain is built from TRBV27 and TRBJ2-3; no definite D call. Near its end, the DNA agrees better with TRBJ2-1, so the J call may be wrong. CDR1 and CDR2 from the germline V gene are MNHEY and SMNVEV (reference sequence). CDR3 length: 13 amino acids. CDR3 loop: CASSFSGPNEQFF. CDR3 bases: TGTGCCAGCAGTTTTTCCGGGCCCAATGAGCAGTTCTTC.

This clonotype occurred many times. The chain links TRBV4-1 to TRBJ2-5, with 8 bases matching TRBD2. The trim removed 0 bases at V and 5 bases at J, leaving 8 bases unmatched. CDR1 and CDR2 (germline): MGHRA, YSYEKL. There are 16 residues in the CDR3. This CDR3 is CASSQDWRGAAETQYF. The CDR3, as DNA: TGCGCCAGCAGCCAAGATTGGCGGGGGGCCGCCGAGACCCAGTACTTC.

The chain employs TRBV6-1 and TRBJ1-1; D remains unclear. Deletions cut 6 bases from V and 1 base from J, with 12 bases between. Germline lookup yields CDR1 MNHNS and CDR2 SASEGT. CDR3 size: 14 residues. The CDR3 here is CASSSGPRNTEAFF. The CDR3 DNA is TGTGCCAGCAGCTCCGGGCCCCGGAACACTGAAGCTTTCTTT.

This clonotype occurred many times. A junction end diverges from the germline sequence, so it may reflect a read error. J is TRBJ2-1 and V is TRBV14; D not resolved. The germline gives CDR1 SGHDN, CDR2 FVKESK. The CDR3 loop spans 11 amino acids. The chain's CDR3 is CASSQEIPTDF. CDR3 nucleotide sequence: TGTGCCAGCAGCCAAGAGATCCCTACCGACTTC.

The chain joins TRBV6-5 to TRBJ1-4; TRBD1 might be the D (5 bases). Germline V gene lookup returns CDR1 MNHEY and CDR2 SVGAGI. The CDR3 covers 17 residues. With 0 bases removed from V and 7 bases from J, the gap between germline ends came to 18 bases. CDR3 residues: CASSYSFFGTGGEKLFF. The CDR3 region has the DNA TGTGCCAGCAGTTACTCCTTCTTTGGAACAGGAGGTGAAAAACTGTTTTTT.

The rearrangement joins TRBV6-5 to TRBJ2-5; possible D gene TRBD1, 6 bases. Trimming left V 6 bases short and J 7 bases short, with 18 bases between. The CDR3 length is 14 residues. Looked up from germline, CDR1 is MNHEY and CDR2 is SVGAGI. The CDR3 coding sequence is TGTGCCAGCAGCTTAAACAGGGTCTGGGGGACCCAGTACTTC. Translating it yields CASSLNRVWGTQYF.

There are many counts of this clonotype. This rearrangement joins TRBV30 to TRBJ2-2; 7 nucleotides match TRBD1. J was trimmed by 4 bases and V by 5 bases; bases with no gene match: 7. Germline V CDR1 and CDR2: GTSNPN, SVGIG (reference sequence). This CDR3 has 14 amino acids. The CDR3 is CAWGSRDSTGELFF. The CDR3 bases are TGTGCCTGGGGGAGCCGGGACAGCACCGGGGAGCTGTTTTTT.

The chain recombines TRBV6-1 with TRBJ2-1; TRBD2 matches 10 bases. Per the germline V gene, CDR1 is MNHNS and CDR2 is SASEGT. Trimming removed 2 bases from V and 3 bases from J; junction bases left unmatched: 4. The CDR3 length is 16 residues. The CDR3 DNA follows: TGTGCCAGCAGTGAATGGTCTAGCGGGAGCTACAATGAGCAGTTCTTC. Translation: CASSEWSSGSYNEQFF.

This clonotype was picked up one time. DNA of the CDR3: TGTGCCAGCAGTGAAGTTCGGACAGCTTATGGCTACACCTTC. Translating gives CASSEVRTAYGYTF. The genes are TRBV6-1 and TRBJ1-2, with D maybe TRBD1 (6 bases). The germline gives CDR1 MNHNS, CDR2 SASEGT. Trimming took off 1 base at V and 5 bases at J, with 11 bases between the two ends. The CDR3 has 14 amino acids.

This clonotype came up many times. CDR3 in DNA: TGTGCCAGCAGTTTCGACAGGGGTGGATGGGGGCTGTTTTTT. Its protein is CASSFDRGGWGLFF. The gene calls are TRBV6-5 and TRBJ2-2; 8 positions agree with TRBD1. CDR3 length: 14 residues. The germline CDR1 and CDR2 sequences are MNHEY and SVGAGI. V lost 4 bases, J lost 13 bases, and 11 bases stayed unmatched.

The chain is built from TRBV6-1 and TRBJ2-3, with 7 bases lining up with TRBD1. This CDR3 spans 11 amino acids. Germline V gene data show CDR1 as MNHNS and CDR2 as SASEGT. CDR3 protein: CESWCTGAQYF. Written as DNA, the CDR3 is TGTGAGAGCTGGTGCACAGGGGCGCAGTATTTT.

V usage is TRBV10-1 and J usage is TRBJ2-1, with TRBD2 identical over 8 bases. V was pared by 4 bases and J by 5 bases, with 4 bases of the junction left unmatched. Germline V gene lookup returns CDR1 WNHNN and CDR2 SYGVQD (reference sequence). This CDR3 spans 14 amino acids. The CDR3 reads CASSAAGVNNEQFF. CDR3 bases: TGCGCCAGCAGTGCAGCGGGAGTAAACAATGAGCAGTTCTTC.

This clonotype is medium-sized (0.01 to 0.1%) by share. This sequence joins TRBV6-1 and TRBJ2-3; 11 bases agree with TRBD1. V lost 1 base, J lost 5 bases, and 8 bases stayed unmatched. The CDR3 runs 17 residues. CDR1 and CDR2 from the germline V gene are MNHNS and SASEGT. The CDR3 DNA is TGTGCCAGCAGTGAAGAAGTGGGGACAGGGGGAAGAGATACGCAGTATTTT. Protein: CASSEEVGTGGRDTQYF.

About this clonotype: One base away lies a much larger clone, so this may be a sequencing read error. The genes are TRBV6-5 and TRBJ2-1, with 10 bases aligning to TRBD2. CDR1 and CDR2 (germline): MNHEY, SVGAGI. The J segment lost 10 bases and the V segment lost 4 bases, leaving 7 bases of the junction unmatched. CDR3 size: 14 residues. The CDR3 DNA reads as TGTGCCAGCAGTTCTAGCGGGGGCACCTACGAGCAGTTCTTC. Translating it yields CASSSSGGTYEQFF.

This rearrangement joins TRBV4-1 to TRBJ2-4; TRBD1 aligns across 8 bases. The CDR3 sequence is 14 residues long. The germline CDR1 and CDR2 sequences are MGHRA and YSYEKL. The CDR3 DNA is TGCGGCGGCAGGGGGCTGGGGGTCCCAGACATTCAGTACTTC. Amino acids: CGGRGLGVPDIQYF.

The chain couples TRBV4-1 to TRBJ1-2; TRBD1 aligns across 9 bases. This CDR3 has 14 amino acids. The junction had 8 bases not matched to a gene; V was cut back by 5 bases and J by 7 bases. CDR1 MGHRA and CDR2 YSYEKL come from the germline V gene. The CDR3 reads CASSYGQGTTGYTF. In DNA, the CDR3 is TGCGCCAGCAGCTATGGACAGGGGACGACTGGCTACACCTTC.

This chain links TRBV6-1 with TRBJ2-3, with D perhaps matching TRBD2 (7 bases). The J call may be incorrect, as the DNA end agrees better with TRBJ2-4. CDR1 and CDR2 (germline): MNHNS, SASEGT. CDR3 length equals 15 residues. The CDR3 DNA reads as TGTGCCAGCAGTGAGGGGGCGGGAGCCACAGATACTCAGTACTTC. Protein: CASSEGAGATDTQYF.

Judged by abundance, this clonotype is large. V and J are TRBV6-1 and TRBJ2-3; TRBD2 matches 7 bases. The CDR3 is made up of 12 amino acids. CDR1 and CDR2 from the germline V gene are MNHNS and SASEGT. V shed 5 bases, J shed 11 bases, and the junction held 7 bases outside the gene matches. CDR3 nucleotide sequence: TGTGCCAGCAGTCAAGGGACTACCGTGCAGTATTTT. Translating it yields CASSQGTTVQYF.

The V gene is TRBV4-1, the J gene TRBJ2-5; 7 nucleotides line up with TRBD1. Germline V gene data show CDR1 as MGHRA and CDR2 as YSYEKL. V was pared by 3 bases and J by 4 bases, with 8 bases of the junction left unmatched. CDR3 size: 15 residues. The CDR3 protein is CASSHQTGFGETQYF. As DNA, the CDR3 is TGCGCCAGCAGCCACCAGACAGGGTTCGGAGAGACCCAGTACTTC.